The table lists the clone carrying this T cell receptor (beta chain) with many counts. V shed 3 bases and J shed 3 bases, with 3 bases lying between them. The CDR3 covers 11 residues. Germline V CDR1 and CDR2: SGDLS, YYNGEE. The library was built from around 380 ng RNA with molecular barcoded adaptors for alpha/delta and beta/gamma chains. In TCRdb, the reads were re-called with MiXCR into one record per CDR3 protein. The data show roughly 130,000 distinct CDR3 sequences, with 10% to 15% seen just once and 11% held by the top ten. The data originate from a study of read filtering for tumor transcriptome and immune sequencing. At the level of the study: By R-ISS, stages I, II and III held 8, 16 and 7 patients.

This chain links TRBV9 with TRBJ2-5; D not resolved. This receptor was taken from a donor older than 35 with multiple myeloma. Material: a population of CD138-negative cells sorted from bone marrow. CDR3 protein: CASSAEETQYF. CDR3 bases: TGTGCCAGCAGCGCAGAAGAGACCCAGTACTTC.